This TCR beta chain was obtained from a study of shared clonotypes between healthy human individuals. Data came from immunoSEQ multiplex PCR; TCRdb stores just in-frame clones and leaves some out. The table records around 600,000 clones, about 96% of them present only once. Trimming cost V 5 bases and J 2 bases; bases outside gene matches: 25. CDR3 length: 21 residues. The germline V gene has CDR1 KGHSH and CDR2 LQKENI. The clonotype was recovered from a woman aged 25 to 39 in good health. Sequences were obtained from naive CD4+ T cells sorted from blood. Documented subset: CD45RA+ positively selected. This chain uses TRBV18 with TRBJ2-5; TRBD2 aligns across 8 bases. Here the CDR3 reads CASSTLGRRIAGTGRQETQYF. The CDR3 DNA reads TGTGCCAGCTCAACTTTGGGACGGAGAATAGCGGGAACAGGTCGTCAAGAGACCCAGTACTTC.